This T cell receptor beta chain was found in a study of shared clonotypes between healthy human individuals (dated by TCRdb to between 2020 and 2021). With respect to the entire study: A few men and a couple of women, aged 18 to 49 years, made up the cohort. For each donor, three plates each were used for CD4 naive and CD4 memory, two plates were used for CD8 naive, and one plate was used for CD8 memory. To estimate repertoire size and how much clonotype sharing occurs between individuals, the study deeply sequenced the blood TCR repertoires of roughly 5 healthy adults. To increase sequencing depth and limit assay-specific biases, TCR repertoire library preparation and sequencing were carried out by different laboratories using diverse techniques. Each donor's leukapheresis produced roughly between roughly 0.85 and 10 billion PBMCs.

Comments on this clone: Which antigen it targets is not known. It has no much larger one-base neighbor in the sample; base qualities were not kept.

CDR1 and CDR2 are read off the germline V gene (reference sequence) as SEHNR and FQNEAQ. V was cut back by 5 bases and J by 1 base, leaving a gap of 8 bases between them. The cysteine opens and the phenylalanine closes a CDR3 of 14 amino acids. Solely the CDR3 DNA is kept, with 42 bases framed from the first base. TCR CDR3 regions were amplified from genomic DNA by multiplex PCR using the deep immunoSEQ assay. Genomic DNA extracted from each cell subset was distributed evenly over all wells of several immunoSEQ 96-well plates, and each plate served as one replicate. For sorted subsets, around 200 ng genomic DNA, equal to some 30,000 T cell genomes, was loaded into each replicate PCR. The purified libraries were quantified using a Qubit 3.0 fluorometer, sized with a Bioanalyzer 2100, and then quantified again using the KAPA Library Quantification kit. Every immunoSEQ 96-well plate was sequenced on a dedicated single-read 150-cycle Illumina NextSeq 550 flow cell. Processing in the source paper ran as follows. The immunoSEQ output contained only junctional sequences without quality scores, so filtering could not match that applied to full-length reads. Sequences were annotated with PyIR, a Python wrapper for IgBLAST v1.9, and V/J genes and CDR3 were assigned using IMGT germline references. Reads were filtered out if the reads had weak V/J assignments (E-value above 1e-6), no CDR3, stop codons, out-of-frame junctions, or ambiguous translated residues. V3J clonotypes were defined by identical inferred V gene, J gene, and CDR3 amino acid sequence. The percentage overlap between two repertoires was calculated by dividing the number of shared unique clonotypes by the size of the smaller repertoire. RTK rarefaction, the Chao1 estimator, and Recon v2.1 estimates of unobserved clonotypes were used to assess repertoire richness. OLGA was used to compute generation probabilities for all TCRbeta clonotypes that the gDNA method yielded from a handful of donors. TCRdb obtained this table from immuneACCESS and retained in-frame rearrangements with V and J assigned. These tables miss some clones; where compared with another copy, unresolved V genes account for less than half of the shortfall, and the remainder is unexplained. Clonal size and the V and J genes are those of that table, whereas D and trimming came from the DNA. This sample lists 2,100,000 or so clones; under 97% were detected once. 0.1% to 0.15% of the sample is held by the ten biggest clonotypes.

The donors were healthy, HIV-negative adults with no recently reported acute infections or vaccinations. Every donor was a Caucasian adult residing in Nashville, Tennessee, USA. Magnetic negative selection was used to enrich CD4+ T cells, after which naive cells were positively selected on CD45RA and the negative fraction became the memory subset. Blood was obtained by leukapheresis, after which PBMCs were separated by Ficoll-Histopaque density gradient centrifugation and cryopreserved in liquid nitrogen vapor phase. Purity and quantity of every magnetically sorted T cell population were checked by analytical flow cytometry. Genomic DNA was isolated from each sorted fraction and quantified by UV absorbance on a Nanodrop 2000c. The investigation overall reported the following: The genetic and exposure-history diversity represented was limited by the small number of donors. When several donors were compared, the shared fraction of clonotypes was roughly 5% for naive CD4, 3% to 4% for naive CD8, about 2.4% for memory CD4, and around 0.4% for memory CD8. Rarefaction of sorted-subset datasets indicated incomplete sequencing despite the large sequencing depth. Pairwise subsampling indicated that sequencing depth was expected to affect the degree of clonotype sharing among donors. Larger estimated clonotype richness was generally found for naive subsets than for memory subsets. Only blood was sampled, and tissue TCR repertoires likely differ from those in blood. Higher generation probabilities were observed for clonotypes shared by all four sorted-subset donors than for non-shared clonotypes.

The origin of this receptor is a man aged 18 to 29 in good health. Sequenced material: naive CD4+ T cells sorted from blood. Read against the paper, the sample's cell subset or site label means: CD45RA+ positively selected. The chain is made from TRBV7-9 and TRBJ1-4; confidence is insufficient to name the D gene. The DNA is as follows: TGTGCCAGCAGCCGGGCGGAAACTAATGAAAAACTGTTTTTT. Translated, this gives CASSRAETNEKLFF.